This T cell receptor (beta chain) stems from a study of early T cells in non-severe SARS-CoV-2 infection. This clonotype was recorded many times. TCRdb used MiXCR to reprocess the 5' RACE reads, holding one entry per CDR3 protein. The data show tens of thousands of distinct CDR3 sequences, with 10% seen just once and 4.5% held by the top ten. The CDR3 has 15 amino acids. V lost 0 bases and J lost 5, with 13 bases in between. The germline V gene has CDR1 LGHDT and CDR2 YNNKEL (reference sequence). Input material: whole blood. The chain couples TRBV3-1 to TRBJ1-2; D might be TRBD1 (6 bases). The sequence was obtained from an adult who was a healthcare worker with PCR-confirmed SARS-CoV-2 infection or an uninfected control (not recorded which). The CDR3 nucleotides read TGTGCCAGCAGCCAAGATTTAGGGCAGGGGTATGGCTACACCTTC. This gives the protein CASSQDLGQGYGYTF.